This note documents a single TCR beta chain sequence. It has no known antigen specificity. No base-level quality is on record; no much larger clone is a single base apart. In Seattle, one collaborating source enrolled patients while the infection was active and tracked those patients longitudinally over the course of disease. Each collaborating institution followed its own protocols to collect whole blood in K2EDTA tubes. For TCRbeta analysis, collaborators shipped samples in one of three forms: frozen whole blood, isolated PBMCs, or DNA extracted from either of those sample types. The data were obtained in a study of blood T cell repertoires in COVID-19 (dated by TCRdb to about 2020). Study-wide context: Collaborator samples came from the United States, Italy and Spain and covered acute and convalescent phases of COVID-19. Where available, HLA class I and class II types were obtained from metadata supplied by the sample provider rather than from assay-based typing. The repertoires were released in a freely available public database intended as a resource for research on the immune response to SARS-CoV-2. Samples were obtained from the ongoing ImmuneRACE study (first 160 participants) and from about 1,300 subjects provided by 6 global collaborators. Deeply sampled blood TCRbeta repertoires from subjects exposed to, actively infected with, or recovered from COVID-19 were included in the dataset. The sample metadata nearly always contained a de-identified subject ID, COVID-19 status, age in years and sex. The prospective study material was composed of cDNA or gDNA derived from T cells, B-cell-depleted T cells, or PBMCs.

The immunoSEQ Assay, a bias-controlled multiplex PCR, was used to amplify TCRbeta CDR3 regions from genomic DNA. The source study handled its data this way. Within the assay, amplification of reference gene primers was used to estimate how many nucleated cells each sample contained. To quantify the absolute abundance of each unique TCRbeta CDR3 rearrangement, sequence reads were collapsed and filtered. For each sample, productive Simpson clonality was calculated as the square root of Simpson's diversity index over productive rearrangements. What TCRdb holds here is the immuneACCESS table cut down to in-frame rearrangements. Part of the clones is not present; checked against another copy, under half of the missing clones reflect an unresolved V gene, and the others are unexplained. The DNA gave D and trimming, while V, J and clone size come from that table. For this sample there are 70,000 to 90,000 clones; around 88% appear just once. The top ten constitute 5.5% to 7% of the sample.

Beyond this particular receptor, the publication reports: Clinical and demographic metadata were provided uncurated, with the amount varying by source and participant.

CDR3 length: 15 amino acids, cysteine to phenylalanine. CDR3 DNA is the only sequence kept; it has 45 bases, read in frame from the first base. Looking up the germline V gene (reference sequence) yields CDR1 SEHNR and CDR2 FQNEAQ. Clipping removes 2 bases from V and 2 bases from J, with 2 as the unmatched junction base count. The sequenced sample consisted of peripheral blood. The receptor comes from an elderly man with COVID-19, enrolled during active disease. The chain couples TRBV7-9 to TRBJ2-7; a stretch of 11 junction bases matches TRBD1. The CDR3 protein sequence reads: CASSLSGQGAYEQYF. The sequence in DNA is TGTGCCAGCAGCTTATCGGGACAGGGGGCCTACGAGCAGTACTTC.